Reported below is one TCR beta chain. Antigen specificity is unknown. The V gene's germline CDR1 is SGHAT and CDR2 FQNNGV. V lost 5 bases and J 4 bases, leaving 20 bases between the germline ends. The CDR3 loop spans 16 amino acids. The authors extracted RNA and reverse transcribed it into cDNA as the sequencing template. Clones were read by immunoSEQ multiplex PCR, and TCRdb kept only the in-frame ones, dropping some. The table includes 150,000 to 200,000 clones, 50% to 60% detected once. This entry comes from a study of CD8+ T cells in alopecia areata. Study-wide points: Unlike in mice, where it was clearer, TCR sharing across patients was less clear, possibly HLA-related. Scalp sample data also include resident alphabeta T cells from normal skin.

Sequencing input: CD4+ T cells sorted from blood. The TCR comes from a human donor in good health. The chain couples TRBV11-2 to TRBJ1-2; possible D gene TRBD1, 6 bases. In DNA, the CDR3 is TGTGCCAGCAGCCCCCGCGGGGGCGGGTTGGGCTATGGCTACACCTTC. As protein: CASSPRGGGLGYGYTF.